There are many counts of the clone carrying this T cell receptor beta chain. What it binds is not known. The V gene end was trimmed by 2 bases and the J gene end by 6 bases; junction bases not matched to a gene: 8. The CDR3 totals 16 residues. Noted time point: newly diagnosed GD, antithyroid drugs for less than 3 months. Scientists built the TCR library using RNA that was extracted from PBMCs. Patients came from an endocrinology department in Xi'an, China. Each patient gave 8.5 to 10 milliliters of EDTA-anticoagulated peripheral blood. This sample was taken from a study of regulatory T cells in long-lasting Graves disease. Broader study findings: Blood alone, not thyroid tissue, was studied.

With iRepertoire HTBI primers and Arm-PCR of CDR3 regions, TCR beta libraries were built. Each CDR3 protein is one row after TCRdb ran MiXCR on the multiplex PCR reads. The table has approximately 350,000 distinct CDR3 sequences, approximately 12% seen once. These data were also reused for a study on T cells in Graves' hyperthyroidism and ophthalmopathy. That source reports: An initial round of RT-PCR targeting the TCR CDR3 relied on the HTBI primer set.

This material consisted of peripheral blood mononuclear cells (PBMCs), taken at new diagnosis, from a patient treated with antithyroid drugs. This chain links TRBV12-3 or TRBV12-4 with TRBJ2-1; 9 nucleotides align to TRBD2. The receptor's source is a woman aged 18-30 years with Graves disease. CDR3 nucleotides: TGTGCCAGCAGTTTATTGGCCGGACTAGCGCTCAATGAGCAGTTCTTC. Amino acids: CASSLLAGLALNEQFF.